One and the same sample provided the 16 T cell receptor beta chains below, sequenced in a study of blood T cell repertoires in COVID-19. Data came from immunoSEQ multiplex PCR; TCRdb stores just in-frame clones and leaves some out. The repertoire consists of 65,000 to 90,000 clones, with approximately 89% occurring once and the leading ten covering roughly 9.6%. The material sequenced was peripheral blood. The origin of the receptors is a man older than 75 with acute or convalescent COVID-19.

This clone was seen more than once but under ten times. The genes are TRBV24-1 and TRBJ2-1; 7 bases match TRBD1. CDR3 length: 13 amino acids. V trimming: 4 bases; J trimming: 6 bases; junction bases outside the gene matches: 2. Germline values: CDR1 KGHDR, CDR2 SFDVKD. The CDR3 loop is CATSERDSNEQFF. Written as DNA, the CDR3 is TGTGCCACCAGTGAACGGGACAGCAATGAGCAGTTCTTC.

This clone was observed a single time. The CDR3 spells CASVDSGTFDTQYF. In DNA form, the CDR3 reads TGTGCCAGTGTCGACTCCGGGACATTTGATACGCAGTATTTT. This rearrangement joins TRBV6-5 to TRBJ2-3, with a tentative D call TRBD1 (6 bases). The CDR3 sequence is 14 residues long. V was cut by 9 bases and J by 6 bases, with 19 bases left in between. CDR1 is MNHEY and CDR2 is SVGAGI in the germline V gene.

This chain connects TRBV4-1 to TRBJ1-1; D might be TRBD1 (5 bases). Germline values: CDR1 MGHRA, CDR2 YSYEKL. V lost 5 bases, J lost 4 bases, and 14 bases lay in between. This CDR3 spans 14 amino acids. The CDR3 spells CASSSRAGGTEAFF. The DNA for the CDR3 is TGCGCCAGCAGCTCCCGAGCCGGGGGCACTGAAGCTTTCTTT.

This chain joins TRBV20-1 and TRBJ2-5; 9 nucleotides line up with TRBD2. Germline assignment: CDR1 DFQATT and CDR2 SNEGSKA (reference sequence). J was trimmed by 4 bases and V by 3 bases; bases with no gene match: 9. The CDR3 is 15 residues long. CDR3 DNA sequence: TGCAGTGCTAGTGAGGCGGGAGGGCCACGAGAGACCCAGTACTTC. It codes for CSASEAGGPRETQYF.

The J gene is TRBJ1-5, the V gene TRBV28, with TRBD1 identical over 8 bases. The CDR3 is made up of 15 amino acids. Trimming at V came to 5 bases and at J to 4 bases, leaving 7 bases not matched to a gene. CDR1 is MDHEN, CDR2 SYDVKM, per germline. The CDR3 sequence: CASSPLTGANQPQHF. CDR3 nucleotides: TGTGCCAGCAGTCCCCTGACAGGGGCTAATCAGCCCCAGCATTTT. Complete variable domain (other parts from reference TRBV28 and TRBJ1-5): DVKVTQSSRYLVKRTGEKVFLECVQDMDHENMFWYRQDPGLGLRLIYFSYDVKMKEKGDIPEGYSVSREKKERFSLILESASTNQTSMYLCASSPLTGANQPQHFGDGTRLSIL.

Written as DNA, the CDR3 is TGCGCCAGCAGCTTGAACACAGGCTCCACAGATACGCAGTATTTT. This translates into CASSLNTGSTDTQYF. The chain is built from TRBV5-1 and TRBJ2-3, with D possibly TRBD1 on 5 matching bases. V was shortened by 1 base and J by 2 bases, with 11 bases between the two germline ends. The CDR3 consists of 15 residues. Germline V gene lookup returns CDR1 SGHRS and CDR2 YFSETQ.

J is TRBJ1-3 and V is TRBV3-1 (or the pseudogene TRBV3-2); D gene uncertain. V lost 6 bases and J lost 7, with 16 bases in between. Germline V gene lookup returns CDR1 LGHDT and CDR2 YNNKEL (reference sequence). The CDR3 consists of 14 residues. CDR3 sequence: CASRSRALGNTIYF. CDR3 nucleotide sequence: TGTGCCAGCAGGTCCCGTGCCTTGGGCAACACCATATATTTT.

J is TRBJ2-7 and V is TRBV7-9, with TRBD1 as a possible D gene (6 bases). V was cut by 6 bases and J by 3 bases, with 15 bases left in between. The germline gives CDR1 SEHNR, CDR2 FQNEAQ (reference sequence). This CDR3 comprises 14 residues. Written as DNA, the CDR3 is TGTGCCAGCAGTCCCGGGACACCTTACTACGAGCAGTACTTC. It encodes CASSPGTPYYEQYF.

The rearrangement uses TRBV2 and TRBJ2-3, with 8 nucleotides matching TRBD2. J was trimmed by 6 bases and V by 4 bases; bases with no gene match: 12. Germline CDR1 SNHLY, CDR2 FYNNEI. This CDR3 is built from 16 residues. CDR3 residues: CASSGGLAGFGDTQYF. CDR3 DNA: TGTGCCAGCAGTGGAGGGCTAGCGGGTTTCGGGGATACGCAGTATTTT.

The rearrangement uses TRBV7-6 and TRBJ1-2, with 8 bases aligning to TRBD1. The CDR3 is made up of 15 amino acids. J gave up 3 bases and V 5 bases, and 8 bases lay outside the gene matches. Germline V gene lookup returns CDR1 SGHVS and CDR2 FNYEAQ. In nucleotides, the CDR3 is TGTGCCAGCAGCGCCGAACAGGGGGGTCACTATGGCTACACCTTC. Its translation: CASSAEQGGHYGYTF.

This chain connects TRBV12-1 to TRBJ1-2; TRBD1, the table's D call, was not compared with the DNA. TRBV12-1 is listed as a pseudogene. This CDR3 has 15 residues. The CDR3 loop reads CASLTPPARENGYTF. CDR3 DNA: TGTGCCAGCCTTACACCGCCCGCCAGGGAAAATGGCTACACCTTC.

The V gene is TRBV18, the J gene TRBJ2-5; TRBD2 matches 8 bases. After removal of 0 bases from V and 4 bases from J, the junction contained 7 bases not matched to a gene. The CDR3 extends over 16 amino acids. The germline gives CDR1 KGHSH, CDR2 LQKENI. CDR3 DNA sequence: TGTGCCAGCTCACCACCCAGCGGGGGACCTCTAGAGACCCAGTACTTC. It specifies CASSPPSGGPLETQYF.

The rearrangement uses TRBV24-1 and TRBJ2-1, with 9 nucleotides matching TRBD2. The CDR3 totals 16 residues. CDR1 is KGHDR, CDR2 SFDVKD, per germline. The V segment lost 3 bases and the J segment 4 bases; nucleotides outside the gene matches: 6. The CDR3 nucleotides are TGTGCCACCAGTGATGGTGCGGGGGGGCCTTACAATGAGCAGTTCTTC. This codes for CATSDGAGGPYNEQFF.

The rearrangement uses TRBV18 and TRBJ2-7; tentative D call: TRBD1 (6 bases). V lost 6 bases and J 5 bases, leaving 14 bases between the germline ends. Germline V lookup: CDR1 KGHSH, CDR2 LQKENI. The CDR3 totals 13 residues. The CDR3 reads CASSKGQGNEQYF. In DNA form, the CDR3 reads TGTGCCAGCTCTAAAGGTCAGGGGAACGAGCAGTACTTC.

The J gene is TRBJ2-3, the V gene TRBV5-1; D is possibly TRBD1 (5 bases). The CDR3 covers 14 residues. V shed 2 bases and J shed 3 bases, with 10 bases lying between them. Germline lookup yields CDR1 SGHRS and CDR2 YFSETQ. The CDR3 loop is CASSFKGWTDTQYF. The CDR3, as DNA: TGCGCCAGCAGCTTTAAGGGGTGGACAGATACGCAGTATTTT.

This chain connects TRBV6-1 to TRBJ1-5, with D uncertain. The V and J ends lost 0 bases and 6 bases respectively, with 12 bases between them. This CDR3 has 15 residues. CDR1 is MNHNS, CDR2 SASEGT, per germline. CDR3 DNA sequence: TGTGCCAGCAGTGAAGCCCGGACTCTTTTTCAGCCCCAGCATTTT. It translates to CASSEARTLFQPQHF.